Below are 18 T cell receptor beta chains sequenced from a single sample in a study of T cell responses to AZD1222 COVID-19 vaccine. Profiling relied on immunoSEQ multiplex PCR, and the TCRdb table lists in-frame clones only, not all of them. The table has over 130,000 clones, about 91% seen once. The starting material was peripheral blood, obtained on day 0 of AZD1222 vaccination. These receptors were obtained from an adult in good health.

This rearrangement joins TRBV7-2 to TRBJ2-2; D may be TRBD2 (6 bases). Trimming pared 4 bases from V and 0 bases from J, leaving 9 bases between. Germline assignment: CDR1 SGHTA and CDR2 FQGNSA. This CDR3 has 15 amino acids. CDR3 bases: TGTGCCAGCAGCTACTCGGGGGCGAACACCGGGGAGCTGTTTTTT. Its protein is CASSYSGANTGELFF.

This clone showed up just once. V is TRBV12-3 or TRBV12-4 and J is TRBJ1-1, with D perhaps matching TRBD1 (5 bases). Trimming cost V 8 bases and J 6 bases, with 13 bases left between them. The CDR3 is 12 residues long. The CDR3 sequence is CASGRGEAEAFF. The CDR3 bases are TGTGCCAGCGGGAGAGGGGAAGCTGAAGCTTTCTTT.

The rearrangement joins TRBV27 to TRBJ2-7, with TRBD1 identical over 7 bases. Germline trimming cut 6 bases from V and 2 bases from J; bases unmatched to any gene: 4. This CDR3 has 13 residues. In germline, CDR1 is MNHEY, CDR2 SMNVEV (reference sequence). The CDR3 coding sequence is TGTGCCAGCAGCCGGGACAGAACCTACGAGCAGTACTTC. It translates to CASSRDRTYEQYF.

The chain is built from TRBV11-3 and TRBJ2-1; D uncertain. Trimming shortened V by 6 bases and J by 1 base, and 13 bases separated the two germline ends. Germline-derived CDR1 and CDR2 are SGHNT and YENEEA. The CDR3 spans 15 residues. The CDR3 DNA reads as TGTGCCAGCAGTAAGGAGCCGGAGTCCTACAATGAGCAGTTCTTC. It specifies CASSKEPESYNEQFF.

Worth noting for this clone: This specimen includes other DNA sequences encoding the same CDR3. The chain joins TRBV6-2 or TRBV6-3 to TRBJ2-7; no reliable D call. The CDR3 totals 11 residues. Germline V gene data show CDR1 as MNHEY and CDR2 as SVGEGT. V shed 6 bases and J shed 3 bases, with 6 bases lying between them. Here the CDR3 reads CASSQNYEQYF. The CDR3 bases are TGTGCCAGCAGCCAGAACTACGAGCAGTACTTC.

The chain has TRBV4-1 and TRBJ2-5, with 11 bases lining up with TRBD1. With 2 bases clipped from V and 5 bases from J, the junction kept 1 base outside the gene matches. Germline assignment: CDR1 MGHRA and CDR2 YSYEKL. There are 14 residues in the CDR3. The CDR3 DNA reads TGCGCCAGCAGCCAAAGGACAGGGGGCGAGACCCAGTACTTC. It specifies CASSQRTGGETQYF.

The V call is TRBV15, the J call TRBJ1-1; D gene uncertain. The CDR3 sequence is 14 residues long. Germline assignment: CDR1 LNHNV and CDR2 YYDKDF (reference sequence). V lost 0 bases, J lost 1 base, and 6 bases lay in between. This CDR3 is CATSRDLRNTEAFF. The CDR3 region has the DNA TGTGCCACCAGCAGAGATCTACGGAACACTGAAGCTTTCTTT.

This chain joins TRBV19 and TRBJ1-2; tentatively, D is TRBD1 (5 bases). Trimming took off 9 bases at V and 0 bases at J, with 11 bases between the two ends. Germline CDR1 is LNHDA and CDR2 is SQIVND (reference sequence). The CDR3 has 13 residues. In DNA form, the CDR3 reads TGTGCCAGCTCTCAGGGAGCTAACTATGGCTACACCTTC. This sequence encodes CASSQGANYGYTF.

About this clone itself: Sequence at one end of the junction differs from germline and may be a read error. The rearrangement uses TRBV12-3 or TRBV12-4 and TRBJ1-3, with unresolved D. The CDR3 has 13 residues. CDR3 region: CASSLAPGNTIYF. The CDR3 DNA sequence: TGTGCCAGCAGTTTAGCCCCTGGGAACACCATATATTTT.

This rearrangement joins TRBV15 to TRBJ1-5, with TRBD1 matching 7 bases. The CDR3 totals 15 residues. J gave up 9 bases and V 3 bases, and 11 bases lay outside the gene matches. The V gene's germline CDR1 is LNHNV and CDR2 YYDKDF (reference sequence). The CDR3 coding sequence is TGTGCCACCAGCAGGGACAGGACGGGCCTGGGGCCCCAGCATTTT. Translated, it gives CATSRDRTGLGPQHF.

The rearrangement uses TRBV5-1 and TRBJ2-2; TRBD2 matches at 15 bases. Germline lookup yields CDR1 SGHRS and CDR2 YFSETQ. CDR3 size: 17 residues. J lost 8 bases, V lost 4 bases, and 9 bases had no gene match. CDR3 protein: CASSQRTSGRAPGELFF. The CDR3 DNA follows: TGCGCCAGCAGCCAAAGGACTAGCGGGAGGGCACCGGGGGAGCTGTTTTTT.

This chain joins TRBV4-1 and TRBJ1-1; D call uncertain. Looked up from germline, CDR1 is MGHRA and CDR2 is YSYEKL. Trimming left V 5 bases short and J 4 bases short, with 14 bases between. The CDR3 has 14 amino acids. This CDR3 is CASSWRLGRTEAFF. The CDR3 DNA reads TGCGCCAGCAGCTGGAGACTCGGGCGCACTGAAGCTTTCTTT.

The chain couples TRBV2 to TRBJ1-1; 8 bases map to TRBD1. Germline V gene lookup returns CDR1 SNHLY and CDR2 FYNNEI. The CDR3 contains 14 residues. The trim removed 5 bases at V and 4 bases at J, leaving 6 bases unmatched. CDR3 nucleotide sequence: TGTGCCAGCAGTTCACAGGGGGGAGTCACTGAAGCTTTCTTT. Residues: CASSSQGGVTEAFF.

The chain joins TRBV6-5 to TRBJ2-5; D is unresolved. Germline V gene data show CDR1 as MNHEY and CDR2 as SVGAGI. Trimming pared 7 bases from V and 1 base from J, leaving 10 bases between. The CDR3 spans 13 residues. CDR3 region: CASTRQLQETQYF. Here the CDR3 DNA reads TGTGCCAGCACGCGACAACTCCAAGAGACCCAGTACTTC.

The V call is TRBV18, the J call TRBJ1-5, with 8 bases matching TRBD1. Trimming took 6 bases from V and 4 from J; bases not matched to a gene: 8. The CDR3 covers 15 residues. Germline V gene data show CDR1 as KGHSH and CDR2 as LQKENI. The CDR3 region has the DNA TGTGCCAGCTCCCGCGACAGGGGTCCTAATCAGCCCCAGCATTTT. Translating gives CASSRDRGPNQPQHF.

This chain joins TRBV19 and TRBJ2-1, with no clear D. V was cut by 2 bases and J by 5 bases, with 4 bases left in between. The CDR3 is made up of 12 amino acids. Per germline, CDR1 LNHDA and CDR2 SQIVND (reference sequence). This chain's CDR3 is CASSIWHNEQFF. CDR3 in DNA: TGTGCCAGTAGTATATGGCACAATGAGCAGTTCTTC.

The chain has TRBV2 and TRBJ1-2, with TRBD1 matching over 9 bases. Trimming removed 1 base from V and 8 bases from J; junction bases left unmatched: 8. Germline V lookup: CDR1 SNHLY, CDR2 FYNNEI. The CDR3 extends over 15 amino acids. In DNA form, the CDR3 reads TGTGCCAGCAGTGAAGTGGGGACAGGGCTTCGGGGCTACACCTTC. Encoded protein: CASSEVGTGLRGYTF.

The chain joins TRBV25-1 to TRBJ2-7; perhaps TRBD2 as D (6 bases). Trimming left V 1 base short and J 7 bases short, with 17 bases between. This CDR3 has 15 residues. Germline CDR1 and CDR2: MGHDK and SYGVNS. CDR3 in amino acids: CASSESREPFGEQYF. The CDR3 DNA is TGTGCCAGCAGTGAATCCCGGGAGCCCTTCGGGGAGCAGTACTTC.